This T cell receptor beta chain stems from a study of CD4 T cells in relation to SARS-CoV-2 and coronaviruses. This clone showed up just a few times. Its target is not known. The unexposed donors gave CD4+ T cells in about 2011-2019, prior to COVID-19. After less than 11 days of culture, CD4+ T cells were isolated. Germline CDR1 and CDR2: SEHNR and FQNEAQ (reference sequence). The V and J ends lost 7 bases and 1 base respectively, with 13 bases between them. The CDR3 consists of 14 residues. Sequenced by immunoSEQ multiplex PCR; TCRdb stores in-frame clones only, minus some. This repertoire shows 25,000 to 30,000 clones, about 70% found once; its top ten account for approximately 16%.

This clonotype was obtained from a human donor in good health. The source material was CD4+ T cells from PBMCs, cultured in vitro. The genes are TRBV7-9 and TRBJ1-2; D not resolved. The CDR3 sequence is CASTKGDLNYGYTF. The CDR3 DNA follows: TGTGCCAGCACCAAGGGAGACCTTAACTATGGCTACACCTTC.